One and the same sample provided the 16 T cell receptor beta chains below, sequenced in a study of tissue T cells after allogeneic stem cell transplantation. Time point meaning: mouse harvest day 7 after allogeneic transplant. The graft held 10^6 splenic CD5+ T cells and 10^7 T-cell-depleted bone marrow cells. Repertoires were generated with immunoSEQ multiplex PCR, while TCRdb's copy carries only in-frame clones and drops some. The repertoire includes thousands of clones, about 50% of them detected once, and approximately 5.4% sits in the top ten. The sequenced sample was gut tissue. Receptors originate from a female BALB/c mouse given C57BL/6 T cells with graft-versus-host disease after an allogeneic hematopoietic cell transplant.

This clone is termed medium-sized. Mouse names are used for the genes. The read is 1 residue too short to cover the CDR3 end, so that end is filled in from the germline J gene. This chain links TRBV26 with TRBJ2-7, with no clear D. V was trimmed by 1 base and J by 7 bases, leaving 8 bases between them. CDR1 and CDR2 (germline): KGHPV, FQNQEV (reference sequence). The CDR3 runs to 12 residues. The CDR3 loop reads CASSLWGGEQYF. CDR3 DNA, as far as it was read: TGTGCCAGCAGTCTGTGGGGAGGGGAACAGTAC.

The sample holds a few counts of this clone. Gene names denote mouse genes. The CDR3 goes on 1 residue after the read ends, and that part is filled in from the germline J gene. The chain carries TRBV26 and TRBJ1-3, with a tentative D call TRBD1 (6 bases). CDR1 and CDR2 from the germline V gene are KGHPV and FQNQEV (reference sequence). This CDR3 spans 14 amino acids. The germline V and J ends were trimmed by 6 bases and 4 bases, with 13 bases remaining between them. CDR3 DNA, as far as it was read: TGTGCCAGCAGCCCCGACAGGTGGGGAAATACGCTCTAT. It specifies CASSPDRWGNTLY. The whole CDR3 sequence reads CASSPDRWGNTLYF.

This clone occurred a few times. Each gene name is a mouse one. The missing CDR3 end, 1 residue past where the read stops, is filled in from the germline J gene. The chain is built from TRBV16 and TRBJ2-5, with 8 bases lining up with TRBD2. Germline V gene sequence: CDR1 SGHSA, CDR2 FRNQAP. There are 14 residues in the CDR3. V shed 5 bases, J shed 5 bases, and the junction held 6 bases outside the gene matches. The covered CDR3 bases are TGTGCAAGCAGCCCCCCGTGGGGGGGAGACACCCAGTAC. This codes for CASSPPWGGDTQY. In full, the CDR3 is CASSPPWGGDTQYF.

Details on this clone: Genes here carry mouse names. The read finishes 1 residue shy of the CDR3 end, and the germline J gene is used to complete it. V is TRBV3 and J is TRBJ1-2; the D is unclear. The V gene lost 4 bases and the J gene lost 0 bases, with 6 bases spanning the gap. CDR1 SNHLY and CDR2 FYNGKV come from the germline V gene (reference sequence). This CDR3 region has 13 residues. The sequenced part of the CDR3 DNA is TGTGCCAGCAGCTACGGGACAAACTCCGACTACACC. Translation gives CASSYGTNSDYT. In full, the CDR3 is CASSYGTNSDYTF.

Concerning this clone: Gene labels here are mouse ones. Sequencing ends 1 residue short of the CDR3 end; the germline J gene provides the rest. The rearrangement uses TRBV3 and TRBJ2-7, with TRBD1 identical over 12 bases. The V and J ends lost 3 bases and 7 bases, in that order; junction bases with no gene match: 4. CDR1 and CDR2 from the germline V gene are SNHLY and FYNGKV (reference sequence). The CDR3 is 14 residues long. This CDR3 reads CASSLGQGAGEQYF. The sequenced CDR3 bases are TGTGCCAGCAGCTTGGGACAGGGGGCGGGAGAACAGTAC.

This clone was counted only a few times. Genes and germline come from the mouse. Incomplete CDR3 DNA: TGTGCCAGCCGGGACTGGGGGAACTATGCTGAGCAGTTC. Its translation: CASRDWGNYAEQF. The whole CDR3 protein is CASRDWGNYAEQFF. The V gene is TRBV13-1, the J gene TRBJ2-1; 11 bases are shared with TRBD2. The read ends 1 residue early relative to the CDR3; the germline J gene fills the gap. Looked up from germline, CDR1 is NSHNY and CDR2 is SYGAGN. The CDR3 is made up of 14 amino acids. The V and J ends lost 7 bases and 1 base, in that order; junction bases with no gene match: 1.

This clone was seen more than once but under ten times. These gene names are mouse names. The read falls 1 residue short of the CDR3 end, and the missing part is taken from the germline J gene. V usage is TRBV12-2 and J usage is TRBJ1-3; D remains unclear. Trimming left V 0 bases short and J 1 base short, with 9 bases between. Germline-derived CDR1 and CDR2 are SGHLS and HYDKME. This CDR3 region has 15 residues. The part of the CDR3 DNA that was read is TGTGCCAGCTCTCTCGAGCCAGCCTCTGGAAATACGCTCTAT. Residues: CASSLEPASGNTLY. The entire CDR3 sequence reads CASSLEPASGNTLYF.

Comments on this clone: These gene names are mouse names. The sequenced CDR3 bases are TGTGCCTGGAGTCTAGCGCAGGCTGCAAACTCCGACTACACC. It encodes CAWSLAQAANSDYT. The whole CDR3 protein reads CAWSLAQAANSDYTF. The chain couples TRBV31 to TRBJ1-2; D remains unclear. Read data end 1 residue before the CDR3 end; the end is taken from the germline J gene. V shed 0 bases and J shed 0 bases, with 11 bases lying between them. This CDR3 is built from 15 residues. Germline V gives CDR1 GKSSPN, CDR2 SITVG.

The sample holds one count of this clone. The listed genes are named as in mouse. The CDR3 end is not reached by the read, which stops 1 residue before it; the germline J gene fills it in. The chain has TRBV31 and TRBJ2-3; D possibly uses TRBD1 or TRBD2 (5 bases each). Germline lookup yields CDR1 GKSSPN and CDR2 SITVG. The CDR3 runs to 13 residues. The V end lost 0 bases, the J end lost 1 base, and 5 bases lay between the germline ends. The CDR3 loop reads CAWSLGRAETLYF. CDR3 bases read: TGTGCCTGGAGTCTGGGGCGTGCAGAAACGCTGTAT.

This clone was found a few times. Gene names are mouse gene names. Read sequence stops 1 residue before the CDR3 end, and the germline J gene provides the missing end. V and J are TRBV4 and TRBJ2-7, with TRBD2 identical over 11 bases. Germline lookup yields CDR1 LGHDT and CDR2 YNNKQL (reference sequence). With 5 bases clipped from V and 7 bases from J, the junction kept 7 bases outside the gene matches. The length of the CDR3 is 14 residues. CDR3 bases read: TGTGCCAGCAGCCCCGGGACTGGGGGTGGAGAACAGTAC. Translating gives CASSPGTGGGEQY. In full, the CDR3 reads CASSPGTGGGEQYF.

Comment on this clone: The germline and genes are mouse ones. The CDR3 end falls 1 residue outside the read, so it is completed with the germline J gene. The V gene is TRBV26, the J gene TRBJ2-4; TRBD1 matches at 9 bases. CDR3 length: 15 residues. V lost 2 bases to trimming and J lost 5 bases; unmatched junction nucleotides: 5. Germline V gene data show CDR1 as KGHPV and CDR2 as FQNQEV (reference sequence). Partial CDR3 DNA: TGTGCCAGCAGTCTGGGACAGGGGAGGTCAAACACCTTGTAC. Protein sequence: CASSLGQGRSNTLY. The full CDR3 protein is CASSLGQGRSNTLYF.

Comment on this clone: Here the gene names and germline are mouse. The CDR3 DNA, read in part, is TGTGCCAGCAGTCTTCCGGGACAATCCTATGAACAGTAC. This encodes CASSLPGQSYEQY. The full-length CDR3 reads as CASSLPGQSYEQYF. The chain couples TRBV26 to TRBJ2-7; possibly TRBD1 for D (6 bases). Read data end 1 residue before the CDR3 end; the end is taken from the germline J gene. This CDR3 has 14 amino acids. The germline V gene encodes CDR1 KGHPV and CDR2 FQNQEV (reference sequence). Trimming took off 3 bases at V and 1 base at J, with 10 bases between the two ends.

About this clone: Gene names denote mouse genes. The read finishes 1 residue shy of the CDR3 end, and the germline J gene is used to complete it. V and J are TRBV31 and TRBJ2-1, with D possibly being TRBD2 (6 bases). CDR1 and CDR2 from the germline V gene are GKSSPN and SITVG. This CDR3 contains 11 residues. Incomplete CDR3 DNA: TGTTTCGGGGGGAACTATGCTGAGCAGTTC. Encoded protein: CFGGNYAEQF. The whole CDR3 sequence is CFGGNYAEQFF.

The table lists this clone with a count of one. Germline and genes: mouse. The CDR3 end falls 1 residue outside the read, so it is completed with the germline J gene. This chain links TRBV12-2 with TRBJ1-1, with no clear D. V dropped 1 base and J dropped 8 bases, with 7 bases sitting between them. CDR3 size: 11 residues. The germline CDR1 and CDR2 sequences are SGHLS and HYDKME. The part of the CDR3 DNA that was read is TGTGCCAGCTCTCTATCGGGGGAAGTCTTC. Protein: CASSLSGEVF. From start to end, the CDR3 is CASSLSGEVFF.

Of note for this clone: Each gene name is a mouse one. The CDR3 sequence: CASSLWTGGYAEQFF. CDR3 DNA, as far as it was read: TGTGCCAGCAGCTTATGGACTGGGGGCTATGCTGAGCAGTTC. The chain links TRBV3 to TRBJ2-1; 10 nucleotides agree with TRBD2. The CDR3 end is not reached by the read, which stops 1 residue before it; the germline J gene fills it in. This CDR3 is built from 15 residues. With V trimmed by 2 bases and J by 3 bases, 1 base remained unmatched. The germline V gene encodes CDR1 SNHLY and CDR2 FYNGKV (reference sequence).

As to this clone: The gene names here belong to mouse. The CDR3 goes on 1 residue after the read ends, and that part is filled in from the germline J gene. The chain links TRBV3 to TRBJ1-1; D remains unclear. The CDR3 extends over 13 amino acids. Per the germline V gene, CDR1 is SNHLY and CDR2 is FYNGKV (reference sequence). Trimming left V 5 bases short and J 1 base short, with 8 bases between. The CDR3 loop reads CASSLRLNTEVFF. CDR3 DNA, as far as it was read: TGTGCCAGCAGCCTCAGACTAAACACAGAAGTCTTC.